This entry lists 4 T cell receptor beta chains sequenced from one sample in a study of shared clonotypes between healthy human individuals. Method: immunoSEQ multiplex PCR; TCRdb's copy keeps in-frame clones and lacks some. The sample shows under 85,000 clones, about 64% of them seen only once. Material: memory CD8+ T cells sorted from blood. Subset reported: CD45RO+ cells pooled with CCR7-negative TemRA cells. The source is a man aged 25-45 years in good health.

This clone has a count of ten or more. CDR3 bases: TGCGCCAGCAGTGAGTACAGCACGACCAGAAACACCATATATTTT. Translating gives CASSEYSTTRNTIYF. This chain links TRBV10-2 with TRBJ1-3, with D hard to call. From germline, CDR1 is WSHSY and CDR2 SAAADI. Trimming stripped 1 base from V and 5 bases from J, with 12 bases between. This CDR3 spans 15 amino acids.

This clone was counted once. This sequence joins TRBV9 and TRBJ2-2; D gene ambiguous. V dropped 0 bases and J dropped 1 base, with 1 base sitting between them. CDR3 size: 13 residues. Looked up from germline, CDR1 is SGDLS and CDR2 is YYNGEE. In DNA, the CDR3 is TGTGCCAGCAGCGTAGGGAACACCGGGGAGCTGTTTTTT. It encodes CASSVGNTGELFF.

J is TRBJ2-7 and V is TRBV25-1, with D tentatively TRBD2 (5 bases). Germline lookup yields CDR1 MGHDK and CDR2 SYGVNS. CDR3 length: 16 amino acids. V was clipped by 2 bases and J by 3 bases, with 17 bases between them. This CDR3 reads CASSEREFGRNYEQYF. As DNA, the CDR3 is TGTGCCAGCAGTGAACGGGAATTCGGGCGTAACTACGAGCAGTACTTC.

This clone has a count of ten or more. Distinct nucleotide sequences in the sample also encode this CDR3. The chain is built from TRBV14 and TRBJ2-1, with D unclear. Trimming removed 4 bases from V and 10 bases from J, with 8 bases in between. CDR1 is SGHDN, CDR2 FVKESK, per germline. This CDR3 is 11 amino acids long. CDR3 region: CASSPGGEQFF. CDR3 nucleotide sequence: TGTGCCAGCAGCCCGGGCGGCGAGCAGTTCTTC.